This T cell receptor beta chain was sequenced during a study of identical twins. Each CDR3 protein gets one entry after TCRdb re-called the 5' RACE reads with MiXCR. In the table there are fewer than 800,000 distinct CDR3 sequences, roughly 6.6% of which are singletons. This clonotype was detected ten times or more. These same records also appear under a second study, on yellow fever vaccine responses in identical twins.

Sample: PBMCs. This clonotype originated in a woman in her late teens or twenties in good health.

In DNA, the CDR3 is TGTGCCAGCAGCAGACAGGGGGGAAACTCCTACGAGCAGTACGTC. Its protein is CASSRQGGNSYEQYV. The gene calls are TRBV7-9 and TRBJ2-7, with 9 bases aligning to TRBD1. Germline trimming cut 5 bases from V and 0 bases from J; bases unmatched to any gene: 5. Per germline, CDR1 SEHNR and CDR2 FQNEAQ (reference sequence). The CDR3 runs 15 residues.